A single sample gave rise to the 17 T cell receptor beta chains below, sequenced in a study of blood T cell repertoires in COVID-19. The method was immunoSEQ multiplex PCR; TCRdb's version includes in-frame clones alone and lacks a portion of them. The data contain tens of thousands of clones, 91% of them seen just once; the ten biggest clones take up around 13%. Sequenced input: peripheral blood. These receptors all stem from a human donor with active COVID-19. The donor label of this sample is uncertain.

The V and J genes are TRBV7-8 and TRBJ1-2; no clear D. Germline values: CDR1 SGHVS, CDR2 FQNEAQ. The V gene lost 3 bases and the J gene lost 5 bases, with 10 bases spanning the gap. The CDR3 has 13 amino acids. CDR3 in amino acids: CASSFRGDYGYTF. CDR3 coding DNA: TGTGCCAGCAGCTTCAGAGGCGATTATGGCTACACCTTC.

DNA of the CDR3: TGTGCCAGTGGTCAGACTACGGTAGCCAAAAACATTCAGTACTTC. Amino acids: CASGQTTVAKNIQYF. The gene calls are TRBV19 and TRBJ2-4, with D possibly TRBD2 on 5 matching bases. Trimming left V 8 bases short and J 0 bases short, with 14 bases between. The CDR3 covers 15 residues. CDR1 is LNHDA, CDR2 SQIVND, per germline (reference sequence).

The genes are TRBV6-5 and TRBJ1-1; D gene unclear. Trimming pared 6 bases from V and 7 bases from J, leaving 21 bases between. Germline values: CDR1 MNHEY, CDR2 SVGAGI. The CDR3 sequence is 15 residues long. CDR3 amino acids: CASSYKPRRRLEAFF. The CDR3 DNA is TGTGCCAGCAGCTATAAGCCTCGGCGGCGCCTTGAAGCTTTCTTT.

V usage is TRBV11-2 and J usage is TRBJ1-1; D is unclear. V was trimmed by 1 base and J by 0 bases, leaving 12 bases between them. Germline CDR1 SGHAT, CDR2 FQNNGV. The CDR3 spans 16 residues. CDR3 amino acids: CASSLGPARLNTEAFF. The CDR3, as DNA: TGTGCCAGCAGCTTAGGCCCGGCTAGATTGAACACTGAAGCTTTCTTT.

V and J are TRBV7-2 and TRBJ2-7, with 8 positions matching TRBD2. The CDR3 runs to 15 residues. Germline lookup yields CDR1 SGHTA and CDR2 FQGNSA. The V and J ends lost 2 bases and 1 base, in that order; junction bases with no gene match: 4. The DNA for the CDR3 is TGTGCCAGCAGCTTATTACTAGCGGTATCCTACGAGCAGTACTTC. Amino acids: CASSLLLAVSYEQYF.

V gene TRBV6-4 combines with J gene TRBJ2-2; D is undetermined. The germline V gene has CDR1 MRHNA and CDR2 SNTAGT. The V gene lost 3 bases and the J gene lost 3 bases, with 8 bases spanning the gap. CDR3 length equals 14 residues. CDR3 in DNA: TGTGCCAGCAGTGAGTCGTTGTACACCGGGGAGCTGTTTTTT. It yields the protein CASSESLYTGELFF.

The J gene is TRBJ2-3, the V gene TRBV21-1; TRBD1, the table's D call, lacks a check against the DNA. TRBV21-1 is deemed a pseudogene. CDR3 length: 15 residues. The CDR3 DNA reads as TGTGCCAGCAGCAATGGGGGGACAGGCACGGATACGCAGTATTTT. This codes for CASSNGGTGTDTQYF.

The J gene is TRBJ2-5, the V gene TRBV14; the match to TRBD2 covers 9 bases. The CDR3 has 17 amino acids. CDR1 is SGHDN, CDR2 FVKESK, per germline. V dropped 3 bases and J dropped 0; count of bases not matched to a gene: 8. This CDR3 is CASSHLFLAGYQETQYF. The CDR3 region has the DNA TGTGCCAGCAGCCACTTGTTCCTAGCGGGGTACCAAGAGACCCAGTACTTC.

The J gene is TRBJ2-3, the V gene TRBV6-2 or TRBV6-3, with 16 bases lining up with TRBD2. Trimming cost V 2 bases and J 10 bases; bases outside gene matches: 3. Germline CDR1 and CDR2: MNHEY and SVGEGT. CDR3 length equals 15 residues. The DNA for the CDR3 is TGTGCCAGCAGTTACGGCGGGACTAGCGGGAGGGCGCAGTATTTT. Translating it yields CASSYGGTSGRAQYF.

A word on this clone: The same CDR3 is also encoded by other DNA sequences in this sample. The rearrangement links TRBV5-5 to TRBJ1-5, with 7 bases identical to TRBD1. Per germline, CDR1 SGHKS and CDR2 YYEKEE (reference sequence). The CDR3 sequence is 15 residues long. Trimming removed 0 bases from V and 6 bases from J; junction bases left unmatched: 6. CDR3 DNA: TGTGCCAGCAGCTTGGAAAGACAGGGATCTCAGCCCCAGCATTTT. Protein sequence: CASSLERQGSQPQHF.

The rearrangement links TRBV28 to TRBJ1-1, with TRBD1 matching 7 bases. The trim removed 5 bases at V and 4 bases at J, leaving 10 bases unmatched. Germline V gives CDR1 MDHEN, CDR2 SYDVKM. The CDR3 contains 15 residues. The CDR3 here is CASSPGDRDLTEAFF. The DNA for the CDR3 is TGTGCCAGCAGTCCCGGTGACAGGGACCTCACTGAAGCTTTCTTT. The complete variable domain, with remaining parts taken from reference TRBV28 and TRBJ1-1, reads DVKVTQSSRYLVKRTGEKVFLECVQDMDHENMFWYRQDPGLGLRLIYFSYDVKMKEKGDIPEGYSVSREKKERFSLILESASTNQTSMYLCASSPGDRDLTEAFFGQGTRLTVV.

The CDR3 nucleotides read TGCGCCAGCAGCCAAGTTCTGGTAGGGGTGAACACCGGGGAGCTGTTTTTT. It translates to CASSQVLVGVNTGELFF. The J gene is TRBJ2-2, the V gene TRBV4-3; tentative D call: TRBD1 (5 bases). The V gene's germline CDR1 is LGHNA and CDR2 YSLEER. The germline V and J ends were trimmed by 1 base and 1 base, with 13 bases remaining between them. The CDR3 has 17 residues.

The chain recombines TRBV2 with TRBJ2-1; 9 bases align to TRBD1. CDR3 length: 15 residues. V shed 2 bases, J shed 6 bases, and the junction held 5 bases outside the gene matches. Germline V CDR1 and CDR2: SNHLY, FYNNEI. Here the CDR3 DNA reads TGTGCCAGCAGTGAACGGACAGGGGTAGTCAATGAGCAGTTCTTC. Translated: CASSERTGVVNEQFF.

The CDR3 loop reads CASSLAGGGETQYF. DNA for the CDR3: TGTGCCAGCAGTCTAGCGGGGGGCGGAGAGACCCAGTACTTC. V gene TRBV9 combines with J gene TRBJ2-5; 11 nucleotides agree with TRBD2. The CDR3 is 14 residues long. V was clipped by 5 bases and J by 4 bases; unmatched bases: 4. From germline, CDR1 is SGDLS and CDR2 YYNGEE.

This clone was counted once. V gene TRBV7-2 combines with J gene TRBJ1-5; TRBD1 matches at 9 bases. V shed 2 bases, J shed 8 bases, and the junction held 10 bases outside the gene matches. The CDR3 length is 16 residues. Germline CDR1 is SGHTA and CDR2 is FQGNSA. The DNA for the CDR3 is TGTGCCAGCAGCTTAAACGTCGGGACAGGGAGAGAGCCCCAGCATTTT. Protein: CASSLNVGTGREPQHF.

The J gene is TRBJ2-1, the V gene TRBV9, with 7 bases that match TRBD1. This CDR3 contains 15 residues. The J segment lost 4 bases and the V segment lost 2 bases, leaving 6 bases of the junction unmatched. Germline CDR1 is SGDLS and CDR2 is YYNGEE. CDR3 sequence reads: CASSVGTVDYNEQFF. As DNA, the CDR3 is TGTGCCAGCAGCGTGGGGACAGTGGATTACAATGAGCAGTTCTTC.

This chain links TRBV6-4 with TRBJ1-5; D call uncertain. CDR1 and CDR2 from the germline V gene are MRHNA and SNTAGT. The CDR3 runs to 13 residues. Trimming removed 4 bases from V and 6 bases from J, with 10 bases in between. The CDR3 coding sequence is TGTGCCAGCAGTGTTACCCGCGGTCAGCCCCAGCATTTT. It encodes CASSVTRGQPQHF.